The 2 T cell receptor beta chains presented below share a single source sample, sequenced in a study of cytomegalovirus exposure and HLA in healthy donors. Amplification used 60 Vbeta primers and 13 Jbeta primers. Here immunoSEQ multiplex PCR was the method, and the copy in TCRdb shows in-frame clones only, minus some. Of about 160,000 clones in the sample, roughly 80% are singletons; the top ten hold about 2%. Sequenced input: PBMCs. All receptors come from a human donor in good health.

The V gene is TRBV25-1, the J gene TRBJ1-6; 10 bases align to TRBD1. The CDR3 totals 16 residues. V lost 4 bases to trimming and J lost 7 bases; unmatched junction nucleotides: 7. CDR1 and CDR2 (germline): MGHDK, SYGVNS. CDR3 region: CASSARQGAVNSPLHF. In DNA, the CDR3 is TGTGCCAGCAGTGCACGACAGGGGGCTGTGAATTCACCCCTCCACTTT.

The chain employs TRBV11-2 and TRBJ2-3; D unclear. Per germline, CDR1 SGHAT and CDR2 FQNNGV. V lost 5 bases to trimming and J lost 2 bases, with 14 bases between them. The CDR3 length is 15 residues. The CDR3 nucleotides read TGTGCCAGCAGCACCGGTAGTTATATCACAGATACGCAGTATTTT. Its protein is CASSTGSYITDTQYF.